Listed below are T cell receptor beta chains from one sample, sequenced in a study of shared clonotypes between healthy human individuals. Clones were sequenced by immunoSEQ multiplex PCR, and TCRdb holds only the in-frame ones, with some missing. The table shows some 2 million clones, with over 85% occurring only once. Material for sequencing was naive CD8+ T cells sorted from blood. The receptors stem from a man aged 18-30 years in good health. CDR3s leave out the opening cysteine and the closing phenylalanine or tryptophan. The size entry is marked missing in some rows and otherwise reads once, few, many or a size class.

len: 10; v_gene: TRBV7-9; abundance: .; CDR3aa: ASSLVNTEAF
len: 16; v_gene: TRBV4-1; abundance: .; CDR3aa: ASSQDPATSGLGWEQF
len: 11; v_gene: TRBV5-5; abundance: .; CDR3aa: ASSLEFPYEQY
len: 13; v_gene: TRBV7-9; abundance: .; CDR3aa: ASSPLAGRTGELF
len: 16; v_gene: TRBV27; abundance: .; CDR3aa: ASSLLRISGSSYNEQF
len: 11; v_gene: TRBV27; abundance: .; CDR3aa: ASSTTGGTEAF
len: 12; v_gene: TRBV30; abundance: .; CDR3aa: AWSTGQSTEPLH
len: 9; v_gene: TRBV30; abundance: .; CDR3aa: AKQKYNEQF
len: 11; v_gene: TRBV7-2; abundance: .; CDR3aa: ASSPVPVNEQF
len: 12; v_gene: TRBV30; abundance: .; CDR3aa: AWSVKTNNEKLF
len: 13; v_gene: TRBV5-6; abundance: .; CDR3aa: ASSFSRGMEETQY
len: 14; v_gene: TRBV6-5; abundance: .; CDR3aa: ASSYPRSGGQNEQY
len: 12; v_gene: TRBV13; abundance: .; CDR3aa: ASSLGRTANEQY
len: 14; v_gene: TRBV2; abundance: .; CDR3aa: ASSEAQLAGRDTQY
len: 10; v_gene: TRBV4-1; abundance: .; CDR3aa: ASSQVKGEQF
len: 14; v_gene: TRBV5-6; abundance: .; CDR3aa: ASSLTPGGTNYGYT
len: 11; v_gene: TRBV6-1; abundance: .; CDR3aa: ASSDQGATEAF
len: 9; v_gene: TRBV27; abundance: .; CDR3aa: ASASSYEQY
len: 14; v_gene: TRBV27; abundance: .; CDR3aa: ASSLSVGARTYEQY
len: 14; v_gene: TRBV5-6; abundance: .; CDR3aa: ASSWGPSGGLNEQF
len: 12; v_gene: TRBV5-1; abundance: .; CDR3aa: ASSYRGTGTEAF
len: 13; v_gene: TRBV27; abundance: .; CDR3aa: ASSSGSSGANVLT
len: 14; v_gene: TRBV7-8; abundance: .; CDR3aa: ASSLDRLVTSDEQF
len: 14; v_gene: TRBV5-6; abundance: .; CDR3aa: ASSSGQPWGQETQY
len: 11; v_gene: TRBV19; abundance: once; CDR3aa: AAISAGVTEAF
len: 16; v_gene: TRBV28; abundance: .; CDR3aa: ASSSHAPGAQHYNEQF
len: 12; v_gene: TRBV5-4; abundance: .; CDR3aa: ASSLLSGNYEQY